The rows below give T cell receptor beta chains drawn from one sample of a study of vaccination and CD4 T cells after COVID-19. No antigen has been identified for these receptors. TCRdb re-called the PCR reads with MiXCR, one entry per CDR3 protein. Of roughly 7,000 distinct CDR3 sequences listed, around 70% are singletons. The sequencing input was CD4+ T cells from blood, cultured in vitro. Receptors were obtained from a human donor who had recovered from COVID-19. Each CDR3 is given with its conserved first and last residue. D genes are given only for firm matches. Size tells how often a clone was seen (once, few, many) or the class of an expanded clone, and some rows leave it out.

cdr3_aa cdr3_nt v_call d_call j_call clone_size
CSARGTGNQPQHF TGCAGTGCTAGAGGGACAGGGAATCAGCCCCAGCATTTT TRBV20-1 TRBD1 TRBJ1-5 -
CASSPLTGTGVAGELFF TGTGCCAGCAGCCCCTTGACCGGGACAGGGGTAGCGGGGGAGCTGTTTTTT TRBV7-6 TRBD1 TRBJ2-2 -
CASSPHWENIQYF TGTGCCAGCAGCCCCCATTGGGAGAACATTCAGTACTTC TRBV7-2 - TRBJ2-4 -
CSAQDRDTEAFF TGCAGTGCTCAGGATCGGGACACTGAAGCTTTCTTT TRBV20-1 - TRBJ1-1 large
CASSRTSGVGIQYF TGTGCCAGCAGCCGGACTAGCGGGGTCGGCATTCAGTACTTC TRBV7-2 TRBD2 TRBJ2-4 -
CASGRDRQETQYF TGTGCCAGCGGTCGGGACAGGCAAGAGACCCAGTACTTC TRBV6-1 TRBD1 TRBJ2-5 -
CASSTRTGSYNEQFF TGTGCCAGCAGTACCCGGACAGGGTCCTACAATGAGCAGTTCTTC TRBV27 TRBD1 TRBJ2-1 once
CSASPGNYEQYF TGCAGTGCTAGTCCGGGGAACTACGAGCAGTACTTC TRBV20-1 - TRBJ2-7 -
CSARGQGQGSPLHF TGCAGTGCACGGGGACAGGGCCAGGGTTCACCCCTCCACTTT TRBV20-1 TRBD1 TRBJ1-6 -
CASSLLDEQGGHEQYF TGTGCCAGCAGCTTGTTGGATGAGCAGGGGGGCCACGAGCAGTACTTC TRBV5-6 - TRBJ2-7 -
CASSLRTGANSPLHF TGTGCCAGCAGCCTACGGACAGGGGCAAATTCACCCCTCCACTTT TRBV6-2/TRBV6-3 TRBD1 TRBJ1-6 once
CASLRGGGFNQPQHF TGTGCCAGCCTGAGAGGGGGTGGGTTCAATCAGCCCCAGCATTTT TRBV6-2/TRBV6-3 - TRBJ1-5 -
CSARGGQGRNEKLFF TGCAGTGCTAGGGGGGGACAGGGGCGCAATGAAAAACTGTTTTTT TRBV20-1 TRBD1 TRBJ1-4 -
CASSPGHSSYEQYF TGTGCCAGCAGCCCCGGACACAGCTCCTACGAGCAGTACTTC TRBV7-2 - TRBJ2-7 -
CAINPTLRAYGNGYTF TGTGCCATCAACCCCACCCTGAGGGCTTATGGGAATGGCTACACCTTC TRBV10-3 - TRBJ1-2 -
CASSSTLRGAHGYTF TGTGCCAGCAGCTCGACGCTCAGAGGGGCTCATGGCTACACCTTC TRBV7-9 - TRBJ1-2 -
CASSFNRGPPDEQYF TGTGCCAGCAGCTTTAACAGGGGCCCTCCGGACGAGCAGTACTTC TRBV7-3 TRBD1 TRBJ2-7 -
CASSQGLQGSGYSTEAFF TGTGCCAGCAGCCAAGGTCTACAGGGGTCGGGTTATAGCACTGAAGCTTTCTTT TRBV3-1 TRBD1 TRBJ1-1 -
CASSLVGGNTEAFF TGTGCCAGCAGCTTAGTGGGGGGGAACACTGAAGCTTTCTTT TRBV7-9 - TRBJ1-1 -
CATSRDYGGRGSYEQYF TGTGCCACCAGCAGAGATTACGGAGGCAGAGGCTCCTACGAGCAGTACTTC TRBV15 - TRBJ2-7 -
CAGGGQSNQPQHF TGTGCAGGCGGGGGACAGAGCAATCAGCCCCAGCATTTT TRBV2 TRBD1 TRBJ1-5 -
CASSVGGGSVGYTF TGTGCCAGCAGCGTAGGAGGAGGGTCCGTGGGCTACACCTTC TRBV9 - TRBJ1-2 -
CASSLGPWTSNPQHF TGTGCCAGCAGCTTAGGGCCGTGGACCTCTAATCCCCAGCATTTT TRBV7-2 - TRBJ1-5 -
CASSGKRADISGNTIYF TGTGCCAGCAGCGGAAAGCGGGCGGACATCTCTGGAAACACCATATATTTT TRBV7-9 - TRBJ1-3 -
CASSPPTAHRYGYTF TGTGCCAGCTCACCACCGACCGCACACCGCTATGGCTACACCTTC TRBV18 - TRBJ1-2 -
CASRVEQGAGQPQHF TGTGCCAGCAGGGTCGAACAGGGGGCCGGTCAGCCCCAGCATTTT TRBV28 TRBD1 TRBJ1-5 few
CATSGGRGPVQETQYF TGTGCCACCAGTGGGGGGAGGGGGCCGGTCCAAGAGACCCAGTACTTC TRBV24-1 - TRBJ2-5 -
CASSHRGTGDTDTQYF TGTGCCAGCAGCCACCGTGGGACAGGAGACACAGATACGCAGTATTTT TRBV7-9 TRBD1 TRBJ2-3 once
CASSVGTRGLAGQETQYF TGTGCCAGCAGTGTCGGGACCCGGGGACTAGCGGGGCAAGAGACCCAGTACTTC TRBV6-1 TRBD2 TRBJ2-5 -
CATGREEGETQYF TGTGCCACCGGGAGGGAGGAGGGGGAGACCCAGTACTTC TRBV24-1 TRBD2 TRBJ2-5 -
CASSLEGGGRQPQHF TGTGCCAGCAGTTTAGAGGGAGGGGGCAGGCAGCCCCAGCATTTT TRBV12-3/TRBV12-4 TRBD1 TRBJ1-5 -
CSAKGAMDYGYTF TGCAGTGCTAAGGGGGCCATGGACTATGGCTACACCTTC TRBV20-1 TRBD1 TRBJ1-2 medium-sized
CSAIQGPRTNQPQHF TGCAGTGCAATACAGGGGCCCCGCACAAATCAGCCCCAGCATTTT TRBV20-1 TRBD1 TRBJ1-5 -
CASTSGTGGTGTEAFF TGTGCCAGCACCTCCGGGACAGGGGGTACTGGGACTGAAGCTTTCTTT TRBV6-2/TRBV6-3 TRBD1 TRBJ1-1 medium-sized
CASSLWEGNTDTQYF TGTGCCAGCAGCTTGTGGGAGGGAAACACAGATACGCAGTATTTT TRBV5-4 TRBD2 TRBJ2-3 few
CASGSDPGANVLTF TGTGCCAGCGGAAGTGACCCTGGGGCCAACGTCCTGACTTTC TRBV6-4 - TRBJ2-6 -
CASSLAGVSNQPQHF TGTGCCAGCAGCTTAGCAGGGGTATCAAATCAGCCCCAGCATTTT TRBV7-2 - TRBJ1-5 -
CASRIRGQAVLGEQYF TGTGCCAGCCGAATTAGGGGGCAGGCCGTCCTAGGGGAGCAGTACTTC TRBV6-1 TRBD1 TRBJ2-7 -
CASSEMLGRSRAFF TGTGCCAGCAGTGAAATGCTAGGCCGCTCTAGGGCTTTCTTT TRBV2 - TRBJ1-1 -
CASSREGGGTGELFF TGTGCCAGCAGTCGGGAGGGGGGCGGCACCGGGGAGCTGTTTTTT TRBV7-3 TRBD2 TRBJ2-2 -
CASSLEGWIGAFF TGCGCCAGCAGCTTGGAAGGTTGGATTGGAGCTTTCTTT TRBV5-1 - TRBJ1-1 -
CASSVSWTPGETQYF TGTGCCAGTAGTGTATCTTGGACCCCGGGAGAGACCCAGTACTTC TRBV19 - TRBJ2-5 few